These 18 T cell receptor beta chains were all obtained from the same sample, sequenced in a study of T cells in Graves' hyperthyroidism and ophthalmopathy. Authors of the study amplified TCR beta CDR3 regions from RNA transcripts. The HTBI set primed first-round TCR CDR3 RT-PCR. TCRdb re-called the multiplex PCR reads with MiXCR, one entry per CDR3 protein. The data contain some 350,000 distinct CDR3 sequences, around 25% of them singletons. Sequenced sample: blood. All receptors derive from a man aged 50-60 years with Graves' hyperthyroidism.

This clonotype came up a few times. The chain recombines TRBV27 with TRBJ2-7; 8 nucleotides line up with TRBD2. The germline CDR1 and CDR2 sequences are MNHEY and SMNVEV (reference sequence). The CDR3 sequence is 16 residues long. After removal of 5 bases from V and 3 bases from J, the junction contained 12 bases not matched to a gene. CDR3 in DNA: TGTGCCAGCAGTCCGGGCCCAGCGGGAGTAGGCTACGAGCAGTACTTC. Protein: CASSPGPAGVGYEQYF.

This clonotype was detected ten times or more. The CDR3 sequence: CASSLFWDEQYF. CDR3 in DNA: TGTGCCAGCAGCTTATTTTGGGACGAGCAGTACTTC. The chain uses TRBV7-9 and TRBJ2-7; no clear D. The CDR3 extends over 12 amino acids. CDR1 and CDR2 (germline): SEHNR, FQNEAQ (reference sequence). V lost 2 bases and J lost 5, with 7 bases in between.

CDR3 in DNA: TGCAGTGGGGGGAGAAACACCGGGGAGCTGTTTTTT. This codes for CSGGRNTGELFF. The genes are TRBV20-1 and TRBJ2-2; D possibly matches TRBD1 or TRBD2 (5 bases each). The CDR3 loop spans 12 amino acids. CDR1 is DFQATT and CDR2 is SNEGSKA in the germline V gene (reference sequence). V lost 7 bases and J 2 bases, leaving 8 bases between the germline ends.

Many counts were recorded for this clonotype. This chain joins TRBV2 and TRBJ2-2; 8 bases fit TRBD1. This CDR3 region has 13 residues. CDR1 is SNHLY and CDR2 is FYNNEI in the germline V gene. Germline trimming cut 6 bases from V and 6 bases from J; bases unmatched to any gene: 3. The CDR3 region has the DNA TGTGCCAGCAGGGAGACAGGGGCCGGGGAGCTGTTTTTT. This translates into CASRETGAGELFF.

This clonotype was seen at least ten times. This chain links TRBV28 with TRBJ2-1; 10 bases line up with TRBD2. V was clipped by 5 bases and J by 9 bases; unmatched bases: 10. CDR3 size: 15 residues. The germline gives CDR1 MDHEN, CDR2 SYDVKM. The CDR3 spells CASSPRGLAGAEQFF. The CDR3 DNA reads TGTGCCAGCAGTCCTAGAGGCCTAGCGGGAGCTGAGCAGTTCTTC.

This clonotype showed up just a few times. The chain joins TRBV30 to TRBJ1-4; D is ambiguous. Trimming removed 1 base from V and 10 bases from J, with 10 bases in between. CDR3 size: 12 residues. The germline gives CDR1 GTSNPN, CDR2 SVGIG (reference sequence). For the CDR3, the DNA is TGTGCCTGGAGTGGTGGGGTTGGAAAACTGTTTTTT. Translating gives CAWSGGVGKLFF.

This clonotype was found a few times. J is TRBJ1-1 and V is TRBV10-2; no clear D. This CDR3 region has 13 residues. Per the germline V gene, CDR1 is WSHSY and CDR2 is SAAADI. Deletions cut 3 bases from V and 4 bases from J, with 9 bases between. The CDR3 region has the DNA TGCGCCAGCAGTGACCGGGGAGTCACTGAAGCTTTCTTT. It is translated as CASSDRGVTEAFF.

The J gene is TRBJ2-3, the V gene TRBV19; D call uncertain. Germline V gives CDR1 LNHDA, CDR2 SQIVND (reference sequence). Trimming shortened V by 1 base and J by 3 bases, and 11 bases separated the two germline ends. The CDR3 consists of 15 residues. The CDR3 coding sequence is TGTGCCAGTAGTATAGGAGAGCTGGGAACAGATACGCAGTATTTT. Amino acid sequence: CASSIGELGTDTQYF. The full variable domain, with the rest looked up from reference TRBV19 and TRBJ2-3, is DGGITQSPKYLFRKEGQNVTLSCEQNLNHDAMYWYRQDPGQGLRLIYYSQIVNDFQKGDIAEGYSVSREKKESFPLTVTSAQKNPTAFYLCASSIGELGTDTQYFGPGTRLTVL.

The rearrangement uses TRBV5-4 and TRBJ2-1; 8 nucleotides agree with TRBD2. The CDR3 has 15 amino acids. The J segment lost 5 bases and the V segment lost 4 bases, leaving 8 bases of the junction unmatched. Germline CDR1 reads SGHNT; CDR2 reads YYREEE (reference sequence). The CDR3 loop reads CASSTSTSENNEQFF. Written as DNA, the CDR3 is TGTGCCAGCAGCACATCGACTAGCGAGAACAATGAGCAGTTCTTC.

This clonotype was recorded a few times. The rearrangement uses TRBV7-8 and TRBJ1-1; TRBD1 is a possible D gene (5 bases). The CDR3 contains 14 residues. Trimming removed 2 bases at V and 5 bases at J, with 12 bases between. From germline, CDR1 is SGHVS and CDR2 FQNEAQ. The CDR3 sequence is CASSLKGFGTEAFF. CDR3 nucleotides: TGTGCCAGCAGCTTAAAGGGGTTTGGGACTGAAGCTTTCTTT.

This clonotype showed up many times. For the CDR3, the DNA is TGTGCCAGCACCCGGGCAGAAGAGACCCAGTACTTC. Encoded protein: CASTRAEETQYF. This sequence joins TRBV6-1 and TRBJ2-5; D unclear. From germline, CDR1 is MNHNS and CDR2 SASEGT. V gave up 7 bases and J gave up 3 bases, with 9 bases separating them. The CDR3 consists of 12 residues.

With regard to this clonotype: No conserved phenylalanine or tryptophan ends this CDR3, so it is likely a read error. The chain couples TRBV3-1 to TRBJ1-2, with 8 nucleotides matching TRBD1. After removal of 1 base from V and 4 bases from J, the junction contained 8 bases not matched to a gene. From germline, CDR1 is LGHDT and CDR2 YNNKEL (reference sequence). This CDR3 comprises 16 residues. This CDR3 is CASSQGDRGFLYGYTS. CDR3 in DNA: TGTGCCAGCAGCCAAGGAGACAGGGGATTCCTCTATGGCTACACCTCC.

The chain uses TRBV18 and TRBJ2-7, with 9 bases matching TRBD1. The CDR3 covers 15 residues. Germline assignment: CDR1 KGHSH and CDR2 LQKENI. V lost 4 bases, J lost 3 bases, and 7 bases stayed unmatched. The CDR3 coding sequence is TGTGCCAGCTCACATTCCGGGACAGGGAACTACGAGCAGTACTTC. Its protein product is CASSHSGTGNYEQYF.

This chain connects TRBV3-1 to TRBJ2-7; the D is unclear. Germline V gene lookup returns CDR1 LGHDT and CDR2 YNNKEL (reference sequence). This CDR3 region has 12 residues. Trimming left V 1 base short and J 5 bases short, with 6 bases between. CDR3 DNA: TGTGCCAGCAGCCAAGTGACCCACGAGCAGTACTTC. Encoded protein: CASSQVTHEQYF.

This chain connects TRBV20-1 to TRBJ1-2; possibly TRBD1 for D (6 bases). Germline values: CDR1 DFQATT, CDR2 SNEGSKA (reference sequence). The CDR3 loop spans 11 amino acids. V lost 5 bases and J 7 bases, leaving 11 bases between the germline ends. DNA of the CDR3: TGCAGTGCTTGGACAGAATCTGGCTACACCTTC. It yields the protein CSAWTESGYTF.

In this sample, this clonotype turned up a few times. This chain joins TRBV15 and TRBJ1-1, with D possibly matching TRBD1 (6 bases). The CDR3 runs 14 residues. Germline lookup yields CDR1 LNHNV and CDR2 YYDKDF (reference sequence). V was trimmed by 1 base and J by 0 bases, leaving 6 bases between them. The chain's CDR3 is CATSRAGVNTEAFF. The CDR3 coding sequence is TGTGCCACCAGCAGAGCAGGGGTGAACACTGAAGCTTTCTTT.

This chain uses TRBV20-1 with TRBJ2-1; unclear D gene. This CDR3 comprises 16 residues. The germline gives CDR1 DFQATT, CDR2 SNEGSKA (reference sequence). V was trimmed by 1 base and J by 2 bases, leaving 15 bases between them. CDR3 sequence (DNA): TGCAGTGCTAGAGTTCTGGACCACTTACCCTACAATGAGCAGTTCTTC. Translation gives CSARVLDHLPYNEQFF.

The table lists this clonotype with many counts. The chain combines TRBV3-1 with TRBJ1-1; D is unclear. Trimming removed 2 bases from V and 10 bases from J, with 11 bases in between. The CDR3 loop spans 12 amino acids. Germline values: CDR1 LGHDT, CDR2 YNNKEL (reference sequence). CDR3 loop: CASSQSTLGAFF. The CDR3 DNA reads TGTGCCAGCAGCCAATCAACTTTGGGAGCTTTCTTT.